These 11 T cell receptor beta chains share one sample of origin, sequenced in a study of glioma-infiltrating T cells. Using RNA template, CDR3s of TCR alpha and beta were amplified with iRepertoire arm-PCR. TCRdb used MiXCR to reprocess the multiplex PCR reads, holding one entry per CDR3 protein. The sample shows about 380,000 distinct CDR3 sequences, roughly two fifths of them seen only once. The sequenced sample was glioma tissue, nonneoplastic brain tissue, or PBMCs (not recorded which). The receptors were gathered from a human donor with low-grade glioma or glioblastoma, undergoing nonglioma brain surgery, or in good health (not recorded which).

V is TRBV5-1 and J is TRBJ1-1; D call uncertain. Trimming took 0 bases from V and 5 from J, leaving 14 bases between them. The germline gives CDR1 SGHRS, CDR2 YFSETQ. The CDR3 has 15 amino acids. The DNA for the CDR3 is TGCGCCAGCAGCTTGGCCCTGGGAGGAGGAACTGAAGCTTTCTTT. As protein: CASSLALGGGTEAFF.

A few counts support this clonotype. The V and J genes are TRBV7-9 and TRBJ2-7; TRBD2 is a possible D gene (6 bases). Germline V gives CDR1 SEHNR, CDR2 FQNEAQ (reference sequence). Trimming took off 5 bases at V and 2 bases at J, with 10 bases between the two ends. This CDR3 is 13 amino acids long. The CDR3 reads CASSPPSAYEQYF. CDR3 sequence (DNA): TGTGCCAGCAGCCCCCCTAGCGCCTACGAGCAGTACTTC.

This clonotype has ten or more counts. The CDR3 protein is CSARGDVWTEAFF. The CDR3 DNA reads TGCAGTGCTAGAGGCGACGTGTGGACTGAAGCTTTCTTT. The rearrangement links TRBV20-1 to TRBJ1-1, with D hard to call. Germline CDR1 DFQATT, CDR2 SNEGSKA (reference sequence). This CDR3 has 13 residues. V was pared by 1 base and J by 5 bases, with 11 bases between.

In this sample, this clonotype turned up many times. The chain employs TRBV28 and TRBJ1-3; no reliable D call. With 5 bases removed from V and 0 bases from J, the gap between germline ends came to 8 bases. The CDR3 runs to 14 residues. From germline, CDR1 is MDHEN and CDR2 SYDVKM. CDR3 region: CASSRVASGNTIYF. As DNA, the CDR3 is TGTGCCAGCAGTCGGGTAGCCTCTGGAAACACCATATATTTT.

The chain couples TRBV27 to TRBJ1-4; D is unclear. Per the germline V gene, CDR1 is MNHEY and CDR2 is SMNVEV (reference sequence). Trimming took 6 bases from V and 10 from J, leaving 9 bases between them. This CDR3 is 11 amino acids long. CDR3 DNA sequence: TGTGCCAGCAGCGGTGTTGTAAAACTGTTTTTT. As protein: CASSGVVKLFF.

This clonotype was observed a few times. V and J are TRBV11-2 and TRBJ2-1; either TRBD1 or TRBD2 may fit D (5 bases each). V shed 4 bases and J shed 6 bases, with 16 bases lying between them. CDR1 is SGHAT and CDR2 is FQNNGV in the germline V gene. The CDR3 is 15 amino acids. The CDR3 reads CASSSVTGPRNEQFF. The CDR3 nucleotides are TGTGCCAGCAGCTCAGTAACGGGGCCTCGCAATGAGCAGTTCTTC.

In DNA form, the CDR3 reads TGTGCCAGCAGCCGACTGAGGAGGAGAAACACCATATATTTT. Translated: CASSRLRRRNTIYF. This chain joins TRBV3-1 and TRBJ1-3; D call uncertain. The CDR3 loop spans 14 amino acids. Deletions cut 4 bases from V and 5 bases from J, with 12 bases between. Per germline, CDR1 LGHDT and CDR2 YNNKEL (reference sequence).

CDR3 sequence (DNA): TGTGCCAGCAGCTTAACGGGCCTCCGCGCTATTGAGACGCAGTATTTT. Its protein product is CASSLTGLRAIETQYF. The chain couples TRBV7-3 to TRBJ2-3; D not certain. Germline V CDR1 and CDR2: SGHTA, FQGTGA. V lost 0 bases and J lost 9, with 19 bases in between. The CDR3 consists of 16 residues.

This clonotype has a count of ten or more. This chain connects TRBV20-1 to TRBJ1-1; tentatively, D is TRBD1 (6 bases). V was pared by 7 bases and J by 6 bases, with 18 bases between. Germline V lookup: CDR1 DFQATT, CDR2 SNEGSKA (reference sequence). There are 13 residues in the CDR3. The CDR3 sequence is CSVSGQRGAEAFF. Here the CDR3 DNA reads TGCAGTGTTAGCGGACAGCGAGGGGCTGAAGCTTTCTTT.

This clonotype was picked up a small number of times. V is TRBV6-1 and J is TRBJ2-7, with D perhaps assigned TRBD1 or TRBD2 (5 bases each). Trimming removed 6 bases at V and 1 base at J, with 13 bases between. The CDR3 contains 14 residues. Germline CDR1 is MNHNS and CDR2 is SASEGT. In DNA form, the CDR3 reads TGTGCCAGCAGGTCGCAGGGACCATCCTACGAGCAGTACTTC. It codes for CASRSQGPSYEQYF.

The DNA of the CDR3 is TGTGCCACCAGTGCCAACCAACAGGGAATCAGCAATCAGCCCCAGCATTTT. Protein: CATSANQQGISNQPQHF. The genes are TRBV24-1 and TRBJ1-5, with TRBD1 as a possible D gene (6 bases). Germline V gene data show CDR1 as KGHDR and CDR2 as SFDVKD. V was clipped by 5 bases and J by 1 base, with 17 bases between them. This CDR3 has 17 residues.